The 15 T cell receptor beta chains in this list originate from one sample, sequenced in a study of T cell repertoires in cytomegalovirus infection. TCRdb passed the reads through MiXCR, listing each CDR3 protein once. The table records nearly 700,000 distinct CDR3 sequences, around 30% of them present only once. Their specific antigens are unknown. The material sequenced was cultured PBMCs, taken from culture after CMV antigen stimulation. The receptor set was obtained from a human donor in good health (CMV status not recorded). Some clones in this sample may be carry-over from other donors' samples.

For the CDR3, the DNA is TGTGCCAGCAGCGTAGCTGGGACAGGGACCTACAATGAGCAGTTCTTC. As protein: CASSVAGTGTYNEQFF. The chain joins TRBV9 to TRBJ2-1; 9 bases agree with TRBD1. CDR3 size: 16 residues. Per the germline V gene, CDR1 is SGDLS and CDR2 is YYNGEE. V lost 0 bases, J lost 2 bases, and 3 bases stayed unmatched.

V usage is TRBV5-4 and J usage is TRBJ2-1, with D unclear. Germline V gene sequence: CDR1 SGHNT, CDR2 YYREEE (reference sequence). Trimming took 3 bases from V and 0 from J, leaving 13 bases between them. The CDR3 sequence is 16 residues long. The CDR3 loop is CASSSPLQSSYNEQFF. CDR3 coding DNA: TGTGCCAGCAGCTCCCCCCTACAGAGCTCCTACAATGAGCAGTTCTTC.

Here the CDR3 DNA reads TGTGCCAGCAGTTTATCATGGTCAACCTACGAGCAGTACTTC. It yields the protein CASSLSWSTYEQYF. This chain links TRBV27 with TRBJ2-7; D gene uncertain. The CDR3 spans 14 residues. Germline assignment: CDR1 MNHEY and CDR2 SMNVEV (reference sequence). The V and J ends lost 0 bases and 2 bases respectively, with 8 bases between them.

This clonotype was detected only a few times. The chain employs TRBV20-1 and TRBJ1-1; D might be TRBD1 (5 bases). Trimming left V 5 bases short and J 1 base short, with 17 bases between. Germline V gene sequence: CDR1 DFQATT, CDR2 SNEGSKA (reference sequence). This CDR3 region has 15 residues. The CDR3 region is CSAPYRQGTNTEAFF. CDR3 bases: TGCAGTGCTCCCTATCGGCAGGGAACGAACACTGAAGCTTTCTTT.

The chain uses TRBV6-6 and TRBJ1-6; 7 bases line up with TRBD1. Trimming took 8 bases from V and 6 from J; bases not matched to a gene: 4. From germline, CDR1 is MNHNY and CDR2 SVGAGI (reference sequence). The CDR3 covers 13 residues. CDR3 amino acids: CASLRDSNSPLHF. CDR3 sequence (DNA): TGTGCCAGCCTACGGGACAGTAATTCACCCCTCCACTTT.

At least ten counts were recorded for this clonotype. The CDR3, as DNA: TGTGCCAGCAGCCTAAGTGGGGGGATAACGATCTCCAATGAGCAGTTCTTC. Protein sequence: CASSLSGGITISNEQFF. This rearrangement joins TRBV7-6 to TRBJ2-1, with a tentative D call TRBD2 (6 bases). Trimming took off 5 bases at V and 6 bases at J, with 23 bases between the two ends. Germline lookup yields CDR1 SGHVS and CDR2 FNYEAQ. This CDR3 spans 17 amino acids.

This clonotype has at least ten counts. The chain recombines TRBV7-2 with TRBJ2-3, with D perhaps TRBD1 (5 bases). The CDR3 is 14 amino acids. Per the germline V gene, CDR1 is SGHTA and CDR2 is FQGNSA. V was cut by 5 bases and J by 1 base, with 10 bases left in between. In DNA, the CDR3 is TGTGCCAGCAGCGTCCAGGGCCGCACAGATACGCAGTATTTT. Amino acids: CASSVQGRTDTQYF.

The V gene is TRBV15, the J gene TRBJ2-5; 12 bases align to TRBD2. Germline CDR1 is LNHNV and CDR2 is YYDKDF (reference sequence). The CDR3 has 15 amino acids. V lost 1 base, J lost 3 bases, and 0 bases stayed unmatched. CDR3 bases: TGTGCCACCAGCAGAGCTAGCGGGGGGGAAGAGACCCAGTACTTC. Residues: CATSRASGGEETQYF.

The genes are TRBV6-6 and TRBJ2-7, with D possibly being TRBD1 (5 bases). V was trimmed by 5 bases and J by 0 bases, leaving 17 bases between them. There are 16 residues in the CDR3. Germline V gene lookup returns CDR1 MNHNY and CDR2 SVGAGI (reference sequence). CDR3 amino acids: CASSGLQQASSYEQYF. CDR3 DNA: TGTGCCAGCAGTGGCCTGCAACAGGCGAGCTCCTACGAGCAGTACTTC.

The chain has TRBV20-1 and TRBJ2-5; TRBD2 is a possible D gene (5 bases). Germline V CDR1 and CDR2: DFQATT, SNEGSKA (reference sequence). V lost 3 bases and J lost 2, with 7 bases in between. The CDR3 has 12 amino acids. DNA of the CDR3: TGCAGTGCTAGCGGGAATCAAGAGACCCAGTACTTC. Translation: CSASGNQETQYF.

The chain combines TRBV5-4 with TRBJ1-4, with D uncertain. Germline V gene sequence: CDR1 SGHNT, CDR2 YYREEE (reference sequence). Trimming pared 4 bases from V and 4 bases from J, leaving 8 bases between. The CDR3 has 13 amino acids. The CDR3 region has the DNA TGTGCCAGCAGCGCCGGATTTAATGAAAAACTGTTTTTT. It yields the protein CASSAGFNEKLFF.

The V call is TRBV20-1, the J call TRBJ2-2; D is uncertain. The CDR3 contains 13 residues. Trimming pared 2 bases from V and 6 bases from J, leaving 10 bases between. Germline lookup yields CDR1 DFQATT and CDR2 SNEGSKA (reference sequence). The CDR3: CSARLLLSGELFF. CDR3 bases: TGCAGTGCTAGACTATTACTTTCCGGGGAGCTGTTTTTT.

The rearrangement links TRBV27 to TRBJ2-7; 8 bases agree with TRBD2. The CDR3 sequence is 13 residues long. V lost 5 bases to trimming and J lost 4 bases; unmatched junction nucleotides: 4. The germline CDR1 and CDR2 sequences are MNHEY and SMNVEV (reference sequence). CDR3 sequence reads: CASSSGRIYEQYF. The DNA for the CDR3 is TGTGCCAGCAGTAGCGGGAGAATTTACGAGCAGTACTTC.

The chain joins TRBV20-1 to TRBJ2-1; D is tentatively TRBD1 or TRBD2 (5 bases each). This CDR3 spans 13 amino acids. V was shortened by 1 base and J by 4 bases, with 8 bases between the two germline ends. Germline V CDR1 and CDR2: DFQATT, SNEGSKA (reference sequence). The CDR3 sequence: CSARGGSYNEQFF. Here the CDR3 DNA reads TGCAGTGCTAGAGGGGGGTCGTACAATGAGCAGTTCTTC.

The chain employs TRBV4-3 and TRBJ2-5; TRBD1 is a possible D gene (5 bases). Germline V CDR1 and CDR2: LGHNA, YSLEER. V was clipped by 3 bases and J by 4 bases, with 18 bases between them. This CDR3 is built from 16 residues. CDR3 residues: CASSHTRPGLGETQYF. The CDR3 DNA follows: TGCGCCAGCAGCCACACTCGACCAGGGCTTGGAGAGACCCAGTACTTC.